This T cell receptor (beta chain) was sequenced for a study of T cell responses to AZD1222 COVID-19 vaccine. Overall study findings and caveats: Baseline antibody screening turned up just a handful of seropositive AZD1222 recipients. A mostly white British donor set with more females was recruited, and clonal diversity was possibly underestimated.

The ends were cut back, 3 bases at V and 5 bases at J, with 10 bases in the middle. Germline V gives CDR1 ENHRY, CDR2 SYGVKD. CDR3 size: 14 residues. Regarding this clone: Its antigen is currently unknown.

The repertoire was sequenced with immunoSEQ multiplex PCR; TCRdb's copy has only in-frame clones and lacks some. The sample includes about 190,000 clones, almost 95% of them seen just once. The sequence was obtained from an adult in good health. The chain is built from TRBV10-3 and TRBJ2-2, with D maybe TRBD1 (6 bases). The sequences come from peripheral blood, collected on day 0 of AZD1222 vaccination. As DNA, the CDR3 is TGTGCCATCAGTGACAGGGGCCCGACCGGGGAGCTGTTTTTT. Protein: CAISDRGPTGELFF.